The 5 T cell receptor beta chains below all came from one sample that was sequenced in a study of T cell responses to AZD1222 COVID-19 vaccine. The method was immunoSEQ multiplex PCR; TCRdb's version includes in-frame clones alone and lacks a portion of them. There are approximately 140,000 clones in the sample; 80% to 90% occur only once, and around 4.9% lies in the top ten. Sequences were derived from peripheral blood, sampled on day 0 of AZD1222 vaccination. All receptors derive from an adult in good health.

This clone was counted between two and nine times. The chain uses TRBV2 and TRBJ1-5; TRBD1 might be the D (6 bases). This CDR3 spans 15 amino acids. CDR1 and CDR2 (germline): SNHLY, FYNNEI. V gave up 3 bases and J gave up 2 bases, with 11 bases separating them. This CDR3 reads CASSEMTGRNQPQHF. As DNA, the CDR3 is TGTGCCAGCAGTGAGATGACAGGCCGCAATCAGCCCCAGCATTTT.

The chain has TRBV10-1 and TRBJ2-1; 9 nucleotides match TRBD1. Per the germline V gene, CDR1 is WNHNN and CDR2 is SYGVQD (reference sequence). There are 16 residues in the CDR3. V lost 3 bases to trimming and J lost 0 bases; unmatched junction nucleotides: 3. DNA of the CDR3: TGCGCCAGCAGTGACCCGACAGGGGGCTCCTACAATGAGCAGTTCTTC. The encoded protein is CASSDPTGGSYNEQFF.

The chain is built from TRBV4-1 and TRBJ2-3; tentatively, D is TRBD2 (5 bases). V was clipped by 0 bases and J by 8 bases, with 15 bases between them. Germline loops: CDR1 MGHRA, CDR2 YSYEKL. This CDR3 is built from 15 residues. In nucleotides, the CDR3 is TGCGCCAGCAGCCAAGAGTTCGGCGCTCGGGGTACGCAGTATTTT. This sequence encodes CASSQEFGARGTQYF.

This rearrangement joins TRBV29-1 to TRBJ1-1, with D uncertain. V was trimmed by 4 bases and J by 7 bases, leaving 13 bases between them. Per the germline V gene, CDR1 is SQVTM and CDR2 is ANQGSEA. CDR3 length: 12 amino acids. CDR3: CSVAGGSGEAFF. CDR3 DNA sequence: TGCAGCGTTGCTGGAGGGTCGGGTGAAGCTTTCTTT.

This chain uses TRBV27 with TRBJ1-1, with D possibly matching TRBD1 (6 bases). Between the trimmed V and J ends, which lost 7 bases and 5 bases, there was a span of 17 bases. The CDR3 covers 14 residues. Germline V CDR1 and CDR2: MNHEY, SMNVEV (reference sequence). The chain's CDR3 is CASNPLGGQTEAFF. Here the CDR3 DNA reads TGTGCCAGCAACCCATTGGGGGGGCAAACTGAAGCTTTCTTT.